This TCR beta chain was recovered during a study of T cells in Graves' hyperthyroidism and ophthalmopathy. RNA transcripts were the template for amplifying TCR beta CDR3 regions. The TCR CDR3 first-round RT-PCR relied on the HTBI primer set. MiXCR was run by TCRdb on the multiplex PCR reads, yielding one entry per CDR3 protein. The sample yields 150,000 to 200,000 distinct CDR3 sequences, over 15% seen once. This clonotype was found many times. The CDR3 is 14 amino acids. V lost 8 bases and J 5 bases, leaving 19 bases between the germline ends. Germline values: CDR1 LNHDA, CDR2 SQIVND (reference sequence).

The clonotype comes from a woman between 50 and 59 years old with Graves' hyperthyroidism. This chain links TRBV19 with TRBJ2-7; D is uncertain. Sequencing was done on a sample of blood. For the CDR3, the DNA is TGTGCCAGTGGATTCGCCGGGCCACGACACGAGCAGTACTTC. It yields the protein CASGFAGPRHEQYF.